A single sample is the source of the 24 T cell receptor beta chains below, sequenced in a study of T cells expressing NK-cell markers. From its re-call of the 5' RACE reads, TCRdb lists each CDR3 protein once, without DNA. The sample table sets out 500,000 to 700,000 distinct CDR3 sequences. Sequenced material: blood T cells: a sorted CD56 or NKG2C T cell subset, CD4+ or CD8+ T cells, or bulk PBMC T cells (not recorded which). The receptors originated from a man aged 18 to 29 in good health.

The chain links TRBV6-5 to TRBJ2-7; checking the TCRdb D call of TRBD1 is not possible without DNA. The CDR3 extends over 15 amino acids. Germline lookup yields CDR1 MNHEY and CDR2 SVGAGI. The CDR3 protein is CASSYSLTGVSEQYF.

This chain connects TRBV7-2 to TRBJ2-5; the TRBD1 assignment by TCRdb is unverifiable without DNA. CDR1 is SGHTA, CDR2 FQGNSA, per germline. CDR3 length: 15 amino acids. The CDR3 spells CASSLEGAGQETQYF.

This chain uses TRBV11-2 with TRBJ1-6; TCRdb names TRBD1, which stays unverified in the absence of DNA. Germline CDR1 SGHAT, CDR2 FQNNGV. The CDR3 runs to 16 residues. CDR3 sequence reads: CASSLAATAYNSPLHF.

This chain joins TRBV6-1 and TRBJ2-7. Looked up from germline, CDR1 is MNHNS and CDR2 is SASEGT. The CDR3 is made up of 16 amino acids. The CDR3 region is CASIHRAESRPHEQYF.

This rearrangement joins TRBV11-1 to TRBJ2-5; TCRdb picks TRBD1, but there is no DNA to check that call. The CDR3 covers 16 residues. From germline, CDR1 is SGHAT and CDR2 FQDESV (reference sequence). This CDR3 reads CASSLNPPDREETQYF.

This chain uses TRBV29-1 with TRBJ2-1; TCRdb indicates TRBD1, and absent DNA this call remains unverified. CDR3 length: 14 amino acids. Germline values: CDR1 SQVTM, CDR2 ANQGSEA. The CDR3 sequence: CSVVVQGWYNEQFF.

The V and J genes are TRBV3-1 and TRBJ1-2; the TCRdb D gene call, TRBD1, has no DNA to confirm it. Germline V gene sequence: CDR1 LGHDT, CDR2 YNNKEL (reference sequence). The CDR3 has 17 residues. This CDR3 is CASSQVSGGKWGYGYTF. Full variable domain (remainder filled in from reference TRBV3-1 and TRBJ1-2): DTAVSQTPKYLVTQMGNDKSIKCEQNLGHDTMYWYKQDSKKFLKIMFSYNNKELIINETVPNRFSPKSPDKAHLNLHINSLELGDSAVYFCASSQVSGGKWGYGYTFGSGTRLTVV.

The chain is built from TRBV20-1 and TRBJ2-3; TCRdb lists TRBD1, though no DNA is available to test this call. CDR3 length: 15 amino acids. Germline CDR1 and CDR2: DFQATT and SNEGSKA (reference sequence). The CDR3 region is CSARTRDRFTDTQYF.

This chain uses TRBV9 with TRBJ2-2; the D call of TRBD1 rests on TCRdb alone, since no DNA is present to check it. This CDR3 has 14 residues. Germline CDR1 and CDR2: SGDLS and YYNGEE. The CDR3 sequence is CASSRDPLPGELFF.

This sequence joins TRBV20-1 and TRBJ2-1; TCRdb's D call, TRBD1, is unchecked because there is no DNA. CDR1 is DFQATT, CDR2 SNEGSKA, per germline (reference sequence). The CDR3 runs 16 residues. This CDR3 reads CSAKPYLREVYNEQFF.

The chain joins TRBV7-2 to TRBJ1-5; TCRdb indicates TRBD1, and absent DNA this call remains unverified. CDR3 length: 15 amino acids. Germline loops: CDR1 SGHTA, CDR2 FQGNSA. The CDR3 reads CASSPSGNSGGPQHF.

The J gene is TRBJ1-3, the V gene TRBV15. There are 14 residues in the CDR3. The V gene's germline CDR1 is LNHNV and CDR2 YYDKDF (reference sequence). Here the CDR3 reads CATSRAFSGNTIYF.

The chain links TRBV29-1 to TRBJ2-1; no DNA is available, so the TRBD2 call from TCRdb remains unchecked. The length of the CDR3 is 12 residues. Germline V lookup: CDR1 SQVTM, CDR2 ANQGSEA. CDR3: CSVEPSLNEQFF.

This chain joins TRBV20-1 and TRBJ2-1; TCRdb calls TRBD2, which cannot be checked without DNA. The CDR3 extends over 20 amino acids. Germline loops: CDR1 DFQATT, CDR2 SNEGSKA (reference sequence). CDR3 sequence: CSAREQGGFDVSGTYNEQFF.

This sequence joins TRBV15 and TRBJ1-3; TCRdb's D gene call, TRBD1, goes unchecked for lack of DNA. There are 15 residues in the CDR3. Germline CDR1 reads LNHNV; CDR2 reads YYDKDF (reference sequence). The CDR3 loop is CATSRDKGFGHTIYF.

The chain combines TRBV29-1 with TRBJ2-2; TCRdb proposes TRBD1, but this gene call is untestable without DNA. Per germline, CDR1 SQVTM and CDR2 ANQGSEA. This CDR3 is built from 14 residues. Here the CDR3 reads CSVSGREGNGELFF.

The V call is TRBV7-6, the J call TRBJ2-5; TCRdb proposes TRBD2, but this gene call is untestable without DNA. The length of the CDR3 is 15 residues. Germline V gene sequence: CDR1 SGHVS, CDR2 FNYEAQ. The CDR3 region is CASSRGLAYRETQYF.

The chain is built from TRBV20-1 and TRBJ1-3. CDR1 and CDR2 (germline): DFQATT, SNEGSKA (reference sequence). CDR3 length: 13 amino acids. The CDR3 loop is CSAQTTVGNTIYF.

The chain employs TRBV4-2 and TRBJ1-5; no DNA is available, so the TRBD1 call from TCRdb remains unchecked. CDR1 LGHNA and CDR2 YNFKEQ come from the germline V gene. There are 13 residues in the CDR3. CDR3 protein: CASSQEGGQPQHF.

The J gene is TRBJ2-2, the V gene TRBV3-1; no DNA is available, so the TRBD2 call from TCRdb remains unchecked. The length of the CDR3 is 14 residues. From germline, CDR1 is LGHDT and CDR2 YNNKEL (reference sequence). The CDR3 protein is CASSQGSGTGELFF. Complete variable domain (other parts from reference TRBV3-1 and TRBJ2-2): DTAVSQTPKYLVTQMGNDKSIKCEQNLGHDTMYWYKQDSKKFLKIMFSYNNKELIINETVPNRFSPKSPDKAHLNLHINSLELGDSAVYFCASSQGSGTGELFFGEGSRLTVL.

V gene TRBV7-8 combines with J gene TRBJ2-1; TCRdb's assignment of TRBD2 cannot be checked, as there is no DNA. CDR3 length: 15 amino acids. From germline, CDR1 is SGHVS and CDR2 FQNEAQ. Here the CDR3 reads CASRGGTSGSYEQFF.

The V call is TRBV29-1, the J call TRBJ2-6. The CDR3 consists of 15 residues. Germline V lookup: CDR1 SQVTM, CDR2 ANQGSEA. CDR3 residues: CSVTTDSSGANVLTF.

The chain employs TRBV7-9 and TRBJ2-3; TCRdb designates TRBD1, a call that cannot be tested without DNA. CDR3 size: 20 residues. Germline V lookup: CDR1 SEHNR, CDR2 FQNEAQ (reference sequence). CDR3 in amino acids: CASSPLRVGSSPLGTDTQYF. The variable domain in full, completed from reference TRBV7-9 and TRBJ2-3, reads DTGVSQNPRHKITKRGQNVTFRCDPISEHNRLYWYRQTLGQGPEFLTYFQNEAQLEKSRLLSDRFSAERPKGSFSTLEIQRTEQGDSAMYLCASSPLRVGSSPLGTDTQYFGPGTRLTVL.

The chain is built from TRBV15 and TRBJ2-1. This CDR3 is 14 amino acids long. Germline CDR1 and CDR2: LNHNV and YYDKDF (reference sequence). CDR3 amino acids: CATSSPSSYNEQFF.